Shown below are 9 T cell receptor beta chains from a single sample sequenced in a study of early T cells in non-severe SARS-CoV-2 infection. TCRdb used MiXCR to reprocess the 5' RACE reads, holding one entry per CDR3 protein. The data show tens of thousands of distinct CDR3 sequences, 9.5% to 15% seen once. The sequences come from whole blood, collected at baseline. These receptors were taken from an adult who was a healthcare worker with PCR-confirmed SARS-CoV-2 infection or an uninfected control (not recorded which).

V is TRBV7-6 and J is TRBJ2-3, with D maybe TRBD2 (6 bases). The CDR3 extends over 17 amino acids. V lost 1 base and J lost 2, with 16 bases in between. The germline V gene encodes CDR1 SGHVS and CDR2 FNYEAQ. CDR3 sequence: CASSLGPVGSYTDTQYF. CDR3 nucleotide sequence: TGTGCCAGCAGCTTAGGGCCTGTCGGGAGCTACACAGATACGCAGTATTTT. The full variable domain, in which reference TRBV7-6 and TRBJ2-3 provide the parts outside the CDR3, is GAGVSQSPRYKVTKRGQDVALRCDPISGHVSLYWYRQALGQGPEFLTYFNYEAQQDKSGLPNDRFSAERPEGSISTLTIQRTEQRDSAMYRCASSLGPVGSYTDTQYFGPGTRLTVL.

This clonotype was recorded many times. The rearrangement joins TRBV20-1 to TRBJ1-5; maybe TRBD1 (6 bases). The CDR3 extends over 15 amino acids. Between the trimmed V and J ends, which lost 6 bases and 0 bases, there was a span of 15 bases. Germline V gene lookup returns CDR1 DFQATT and CDR2 SNEGSKA (reference sequence). Written as DNA, the CDR3 is TGCAGTGCCGAGAGGACAGCCATTAGCAATCAGCCCCAGCATTTT. Translated: CSAERTAISNQPQHF.

The J gene is TRBJ2-7, the V gene TRBV7-9; D is possibly TRBD1 (6 bases). Germline-derived CDR1 and CDR2 are SEHNR and FQNEAQ (reference sequence). Trimming stripped 5 bases from V and 0 bases from J, with 14 bases between. This CDR3 is 15 amino acids long. CDR3 DNA sequence: TGTGCCAGCAGCCCGCCCCAGGGGAGCTCCTACGAGCAGTACTTC. It codes for CASSPPQGSSYEQYF.

The sample holds many counts of this clonotype. This chain connects TRBV20-1 to TRBJ2-1; a weak D match, TRBD1 (5 bases). Trimming stripped 5 bases from V and 5 bases from J, with 13 bases between. Germline-derived CDR1 and CDR2 are DFQATT and SNEGSKA (reference sequence). This CDR3 is built from 13 residues. CDR3 in amino acids: CSAPRQGNNEQFF. CDR3 nucleotides: TGCAGTGCTCCAAGGCAGGGAAACAATGAGCAGTTCTTC.

This sequence joins TRBV11-2 and TRBJ2-2; a weak D match, TRBD2 (6 bases). CDR3 length: 17 amino acids. Germline V gene lookup returns CDR1 SGHAT and CDR2 FQNNGV. Trimming left V 5 bases short and J 0 bases short, with 16 bases between. The CDR3 nucleotides are TGTGCCAGCAGCGCCGTATTCGGGAGACCGAACACCGGGGAGCTGTTTTTT. This sequence encodes CASSAVFGRPNTGELFF.

This clonotype was seen only a few times. The V and J genes are TRBV28 and TRBJ2-1, with TRBD2 as a possible D gene (6 bases). This CDR3 region has 12 residues. CDR1 MDHEN and CDR2 SYDVKM come from the germline V gene. V dropped 10 bases and J dropped 9 bases, with 16 bases sitting between them. The CDR3 protein is CATRGSSGEQFF. CDR3 bases: TGTGCCACCCGGGGGTCTTCGGGTGAGCAGTTCTTC.

The table lists this clonotype with a few counts. The chain links TRBV7-9 to TRBJ2-7; no clear D. Trimming took off 0 bases at V and 0 bases at J, with 3 bases between the two ends. Per the germline V gene, CDR1 is SEHNR and CDR2 is FQNEAQ (reference sequence). CDR3 length equals 13 residues. For the CDR3, the DNA is TGTGCCAGCAGCTTAGCCAACTCCTACGAGCAGTACTTC. It translates to CASSLANSYEQYF.

This clonotype was observed at least ten times. CDR3 residues: CASSLFNGGTQYF. In DNA, the CDR3 is TGTGCCAGCAGCTTGTTTAACGGTGGGACCCAGTACTTC. The chain uses TRBV5-4 and TRBJ2-5; D not certain. The CDR3 consists of 13 residues. V was cut by 1 base and J by 7 bases, with 11 bases left in between. Germline CDR1 reads SGHNT; CDR2 reads YYREEE (reference sequence).

This clonotype was recorded a few times. This rearrangement joins TRBV11-2 to TRBJ1-1; 7 bases align to TRBD1. V lost 4 bases and J lost 6; bases outside the gene matches: 8. The CDR3 has 14 amino acids. Germline assignment: CDR1 SGHAT and CDR2 FQNNGV. CDR3 amino acids: CASSSQGGGAEAFF. CDR3 DNA: TGTGCCAGCAGCTCCCAAGGGGGCGGCGCTGAAGCTTTCTTT.